This record concerns one T cell receptor (beta chain) sequence. Its cognate antigen has yet to be identified. It has no much larger one-base neighbor in the sample; base qualities were not kept. V lost 0 bases and J lost 5 bases; the stretch between them is 14 bases long. CDR1 and CDR2 (SGHTS, YDEGEE) derive from the germline V gene. The CDR3 starts with the cysteine, ends with the phenylalanine, and has 15 residues. Solely the CDR3 DNA is kept, with 45 bases framed from the first base. TCRbeta CDR3 regions were amplified from genomic DNA using the immunoSEQ Assay, a bias-controlled multiplex PCR. From the authors' description of their analysis: The number of nucleated cells in each sample was estimated from the amplification of reference gene primers within the assay. To quantify the absolute abundance of each unique TCRbeta CDR3 rearrangement, sequence reads were collapsed and filtered. For each sample, productive Simpson clonality was calculated as the square root of Simpson's diversity index over productive rearrangements. The table comes from immuneACCESS by way of TCRdb, which keeps in-frame sequences with V and J called. Part of the clones is missing from these tables; in studies checked, under half for an unresolved V gene and the rest for unknown reasons. For V, J and clone size, that table is used; D and trimming come from the DNA. The sample table contains about 200,000 clones; only one count was recorded for approximately 86% of them. In total, the top ten clones hold 3% to 3.5% of the sample.

The sample comes from a study of blood T cell repertoires in COVID-19 (dated by TCRdb to the early 2020s). Regarding the study in general: Samples from collaborators originated in the United States, Italy and Spain and spanned both the acute and convalescent phases of COVID-19. Samples came from the ongoing ImmuneRACE study (first 160 participants) plus 1,254 subjects from 6 global collaborators. Where available, HLA class I and class II types were obtained from metadata supplied by the sample provider rather than from assay-based typing. The prospective study material was composed of cDNA or gDNA derived from T cells, B-cell-depleted T cells, or PBMCs. A freely available public database, intended as a resource for researchers studying the immune response to SARS-CoV-2, is where the repertoires were released. Deeply sampled blood TCRbeta repertoires from subjects exposed to, actively infected with, or recovered from COVID-19 were included in the dataset. Sample metadata almost always included a de-identified subject ID, COVID-19 status, age in years and sex.

Whole blood was collected in K2EDTA tubes by collaborating institutions according to the institutions' own protocols. For TCRbeta analysis, collaborator samples were shipped as frozen whole blood, as isolated PBMCs, or as DNA extracted from either sample type. General findings and caveats noted by the study authors: How much clinical and demographic metadata was included differed by source and by participant, and the metadata was provided uncurated.

The rearranged chain carries TRBV5-8 and TRBJ2-5; perhaps TRBD1 is the D gene, with 5 bases matching. Sequencing used peripheral blood. This TCR was recovered from a man aged 60 to 75 with acute or convalescent COVID-19. The CDR3 region reads CASSLEGSRRETQYF. The DNA is TGTGCCAGCAGCTTGGAGGGGTCCCGCCGGGAGACCCAGTACTTC.